Following are 17 T cell receptor beta chains from one sample sequenced in a study of T cell repertoires in cytomegalovirus infection. TCRdb passed the reads through MiXCR, listing each CDR3 protein once. This sample has over 250,000 distinct CDR3 sequences, with roughly a quarter found just once. Sample: PBMCs. The receptors shown here come from a human donor in good health (CMV status not recorded). Some clones in this sample may be carry-over from other donors' samples.

The sample holds many counts of this clonotype. The V and J genes are TRBV7-2 and TRBJ2-3; D is unclear. The CDR3 runs to 11 residues. Germline V gives CDR1 SGHTA, CDR2 FQGNSA. V dropped 5 bases and J dropped 6 bases, with 6 bases sitting between them. In DNA, the CDR3 is TGTGCCAGCAGCCCCCGGGATACGCAGTATTTT. This gives the protein CASSPRDTQYF.

The chain links TRBV7-2 to TRBJ1-2, with TRBD1 identical over 8 bases. The CDR3 is made up of 13 amino acids. The V gene's germline CDR1 is SGHTA and CDR2 FQGNSA. V was pared by 5 bases and J by 8 bases, with 7 bases of the junction left unmatched. For the CDR3, the DNA is TGTGCCAGCAGCGCGGACAGGGCGAGCGGCTACACCTTC. It encodes CASSADRASGYTF.

This clonotype came up once. One end of the junction is discordant with germline, which a read error may explain. The J gene is TRBJ2-5, the V gene TRBV12-3 or TRBV12-4; D call uncertain. This CDR3 contains 14 residues. The CDR3 region has the DNA TGTGCCGGCAGTTCACAGAGTCTACAAGAGACCCAGTACTTC. This sequence encodes CAGSSQSLQETQYF.

This clonotype showed up many times. Here the CDR3 DNA reads TGTGCCAGCAGCTTCCTCCGGGAGACCCAGTACTTC. Amino acid sequence: CASSFLRETQYF. The rearrangement links TRBV7-2 to TRBJ2-5; D not resolved. Per the germline V gene, CDR1 is SGHTA and CDR2 is FQGNSA. V dropped 3 bases and J dropped 5 bases, with 7 bases sitting between them. This CDR3 is 12 amino acids long. Full variable domain (missing parts from reference TRBV7-2 and TRBJ2-5): GAGVSQSPSNKVTEKGKDVELRCDPISGHTALYWYRQSLGQGLEFLIYFQGNSAPDKSGLPSDRFSAERTGGSVSTLTIQRTQQEDSAVYLCASSFLRETQYFGPGTRLLVL.

This clonotype was detected a few times. This chain uses TRBV12-3 or TRBV12-4 with TRBJ2-7; D uncertain. CDR3 length: 12 residues. Trimming removed 3 bases at V and 6 bases at J, with 9 bases between. This CDR3 reads CASSFKVFEQYF. The CDR3 region has the DNA TGTGCCAGCAGTTTTAAGGTGTTCGAGCAGTACTTC.

The chain combines TRBV11-2 with TRBJ2-7, with 9 nucleotides matching TRBD1. Germline loops: CDR1 SGHAT, CDR2 FQNNGV. The CDR3 is 14 amino acids. V lost 5 bases and J lost 5; bases outside the gene matches: 7. CDR3 sequence: CASSPTGTGNEQYF. The DNA of the CDR3 is TGTGCCAGCAGCCCTACCGGGACAGGGAACGAGCAGTACTTC.

This chain uses TRBV29-1 with TRBJ1-1; D remains ambiguous. Germline V gives CDR1 SQVTM, CDR2 ANQGSEA. Trimming left V 7 bases short and J 2 bases short, with 8 bases between. The CDR3 length is 11 residues. The CDR3 DNA reads TGCAGCGCTAAGGAAAACACTGAAGCTTTCTTT. Its protein is CSAKENTEAFF.

The gene calls are TRBV28 and TRBJ2-3; D is ambiguous. This CDR3 has 15 residues. Germline V gives CDR1 MDHEN, CDR2 SYDVKM. The V gene lost 2 bases and the J gene lost 0 bases, with 9 bases spanning the gap. CDR3 sequence reads: CASSLIGPSTDTQYF. The CDR3 region has the DNA TGTGCCAGCAGTTTAATAGGGCCTAGCACAGATACGCAGTATTTT.

Only one count was recorded for this clonotype. V and J are TRBV12-3 or TRBV12-4 and TRBJ1-3; D possibly corresponds to TRBD1 (6 bases). Trimming pared 4 bases from V and 6 bases from J, leaving 13 bases between. The CDR3 runs 14 residues. CDR3: CASSSQGSENTIYF. The CDR3 nucleotides read TGTGCCAGCAGTTCACAGGGTTCGGAAAACACCATATATTTT.

The chain joins TRBV7-9 to TRBJ2-4; a weak D match, TRBD1 (6 bases). CDR1 SEHNR and CDR2 FQNEAQ come from the germline V gene (reference sequence). CDR3 size: 14 residues. Trimming removed 1 base at V and 8 bases at J, with 12 bases between. The CDR3 nucleotides read TGTGCCAGCAGCTTAGAGGCAGGGGTGGACATTCAGTACTTC. Residues: CASSLEAGVDIQYF.

V is TRBV7-6 and J is TRBJ1-1; no firm D call. CDR1 and CDR2 from the germline V gene are SGHVS and FNYEAQ. V lost 3 bases to trimming and J lost 5 bases, with 13 bases between them. This CDR3 is 14 amino acids long. Written as DNA, the CDR3 is TGTGCCAGCAGCTTTACTCAAGAGGAGACTGAAGCTTTCTTT. Protein: CASSFTQEETEAFF.

The chain is built from TRBV7-2 and TRBJ1-1; perhaps TRBD1 as D (6 bases). Germline V gene data show CDR1 as SGHTA and CDR2 as FQGNSA. The CDR3 covers 12 residues. Trimming pared 5 bases from V and 10 bases from J, leaving 14 bases between. CDR3 sequence reads: CASSQTQGRAFF. As DNA, the CDR3 is TGTGCCAGCAGCCAAACACAGGGCCGAGCTTTCTTT.

This clonotype was seen many times. The chain links TRBV12-3 or TRBV12-4 to TRBJ1-2; 7 nucleotides match TRBD1. The CDR3 has 13 amino acids. The trim removed 3 bases at V and 4 bases at J, leaving 2 bases unmatched. The CDR3 spells CASSLDRRYGYTF. The CDR3 DNA reads as TGTGCCAGCAGTTTGGACAGGCGCTATGGCTACACCTTC.

This sequence joins TRBV29-1 and TRBJ2-5; D may be TRBD2 (7 bases). Per germline, CDR1 SQVTM and CDR2 ANQGSEA. This CDR3 has 13 residues. Trimming removed 4 bases at V and 2 bases at J, with 11 bases between. The CDR3 DNA is TGCAGCGTTGGGGGGGGCATACAAGAGACCCAGTACTTC. This translates into CSVGGGIQETQYF.

This clonotype showed up many times. This sequence joins TRBV7-2 and TRBJ2-3, with a weak D call TRBD2 (6 bases). This CDR3 comprises 15 residues. Trimming pared 7 bases from V and 0 bases from J, leaving 14 bases between. CDR1 and CDR2 (germline): SGHTA, FQGNSA. The CDR3 DNA reads TGTGCCAGCACCTACAGCGCGGGGAGCACAGATACGCAGTATTTT. Translation: CASTYSAGSTDTQYF.

The V call is TRBV7-3, the J call TRBJ2-3; no reliable D call. Germline V gene sequence: CDR1 SGHTA, CDR2 FQGTGA. This CDR3 spans 15 amino acids. V was pared by 0 bases and J by 6 bases, with 13 bases between. CDR3 protein: CASSLTKDPGDTQYF. The CDR3 nucleotides are TGTGCCAGCAGCTTAACTAAAGACCCAGGCGATACGCAGTATTTT.

This clonotype was counted a few times. The chain is built from TRBV2 and TRBJ2-3; D remains ambiguous. From germline, CDR1 is SNHLY and CDR2 FYNNEI. This CDR3 has 13 residues. Trimming shortened V by 5 bases and J by 5 bases, and 11 bases separated the two germline ends. CDR3 in amino acids: CASSSNMEDTQYF. The CDR3 bases are TGTGCCAGCAGTTCAAACATGGAAGATACGCAGTATTTT.